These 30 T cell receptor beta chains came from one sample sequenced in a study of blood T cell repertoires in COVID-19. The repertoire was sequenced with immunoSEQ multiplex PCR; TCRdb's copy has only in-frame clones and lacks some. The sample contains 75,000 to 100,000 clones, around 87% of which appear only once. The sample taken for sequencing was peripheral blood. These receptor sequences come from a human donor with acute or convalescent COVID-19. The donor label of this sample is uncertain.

CDR3 nucleotides: TGCAGCGCCCGAAGCGGCGAGACCCAGTACTTC. Translated: CSARSGETQYF. The chain employs TRBV29-1 and TRBJ2-5; the D gene is possibly TRBD2 (5 bases). CDR1 is SQVTM and CDR2 is ANQGSEA in the germline V gene. Trimming cost V 7 bases and J 5 bases, with 11 bases left between them. The length of the CDR3 is 11 residues.

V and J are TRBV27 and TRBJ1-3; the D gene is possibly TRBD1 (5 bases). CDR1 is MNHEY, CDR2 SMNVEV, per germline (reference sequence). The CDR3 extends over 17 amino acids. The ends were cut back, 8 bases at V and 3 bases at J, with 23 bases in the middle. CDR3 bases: TGTGCCAGCCCCTGGGCGGGATGCAGGGAAGTTGGAAACACCATATATTTT. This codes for CASPWAGCREVGNTIYF.

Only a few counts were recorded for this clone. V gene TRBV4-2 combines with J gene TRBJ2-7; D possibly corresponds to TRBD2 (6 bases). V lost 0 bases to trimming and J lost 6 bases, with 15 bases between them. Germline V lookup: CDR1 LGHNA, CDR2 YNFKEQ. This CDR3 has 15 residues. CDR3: CASSQDRHRRVEQYF. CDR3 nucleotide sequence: TGTGCCAGCAGCCAAGATAGGCACAGGAGGGTCGAGCAGTACTTC.

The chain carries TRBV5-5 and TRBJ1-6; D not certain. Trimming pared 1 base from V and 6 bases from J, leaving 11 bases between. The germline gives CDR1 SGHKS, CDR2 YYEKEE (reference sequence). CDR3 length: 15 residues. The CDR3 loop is CASSLLGSGNSPLHF. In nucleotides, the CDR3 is TGTGCCAGCAGCTTGTTAGGGAGCGGTAATTCACCCCTCCACTTT.

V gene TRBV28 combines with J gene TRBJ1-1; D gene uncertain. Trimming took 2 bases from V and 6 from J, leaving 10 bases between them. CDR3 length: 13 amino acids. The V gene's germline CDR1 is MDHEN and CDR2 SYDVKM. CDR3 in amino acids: CASSLGHGAEAFF. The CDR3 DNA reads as TGTGCCAGCAGTTTAGGGCACGGGGCTGAAGCTTTCTTT.

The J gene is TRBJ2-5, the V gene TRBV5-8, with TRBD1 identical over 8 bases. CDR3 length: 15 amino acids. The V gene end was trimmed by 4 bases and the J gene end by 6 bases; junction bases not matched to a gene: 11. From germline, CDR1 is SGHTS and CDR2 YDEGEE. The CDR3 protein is CASSREGQGGKTQYF. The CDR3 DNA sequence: TGTGCCAGCAGCCGTGAAGGACAGGGCGGAAAGACCCAGTACTTC. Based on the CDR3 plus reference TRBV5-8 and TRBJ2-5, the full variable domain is EAGVTQSPTHLIKTRGQQATLRCSPISGHTSVYWYQQALGLGLQFLLWYDEGEERNRGNFPPRFSGRQFPNYSSELNVNALELEDSALYLCASSREGQGGKTQYFGPGTRLLVL.

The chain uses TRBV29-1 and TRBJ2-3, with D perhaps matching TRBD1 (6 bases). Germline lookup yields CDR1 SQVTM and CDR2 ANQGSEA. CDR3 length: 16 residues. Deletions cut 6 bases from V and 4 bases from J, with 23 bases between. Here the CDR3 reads CSVERQGLGGADTQYF. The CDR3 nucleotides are TGCAGCGTGGAGAGGCAGGGCCTAGGGGGAGCAGATACGCAGTATTTT.

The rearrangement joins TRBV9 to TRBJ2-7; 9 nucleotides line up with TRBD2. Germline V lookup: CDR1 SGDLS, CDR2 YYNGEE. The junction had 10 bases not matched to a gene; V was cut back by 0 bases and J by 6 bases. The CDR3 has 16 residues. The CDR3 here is CASSVDPASGVVEQYF. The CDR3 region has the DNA TGTGCCAGCAGCGTAGATCCGGCTAGCGGGGTTGTCGAGCAGTACTTC.

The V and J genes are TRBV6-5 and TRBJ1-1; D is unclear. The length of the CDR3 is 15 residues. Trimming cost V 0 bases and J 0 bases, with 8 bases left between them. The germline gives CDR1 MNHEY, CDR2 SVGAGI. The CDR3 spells CASSYSSVMNTEAFF. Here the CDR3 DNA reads TGTGCCAGCAGTTACTCCTCCGTAATGAACACTGAAGCTTTCTTT.

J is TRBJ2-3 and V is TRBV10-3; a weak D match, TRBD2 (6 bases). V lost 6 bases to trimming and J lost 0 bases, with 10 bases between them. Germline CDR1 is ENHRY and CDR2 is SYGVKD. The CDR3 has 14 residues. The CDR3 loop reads CAIRLALSTDTQYF. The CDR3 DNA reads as TGTGCCATCAGACTAGCCCTTAGCACAGATACGCAGTATTTT.

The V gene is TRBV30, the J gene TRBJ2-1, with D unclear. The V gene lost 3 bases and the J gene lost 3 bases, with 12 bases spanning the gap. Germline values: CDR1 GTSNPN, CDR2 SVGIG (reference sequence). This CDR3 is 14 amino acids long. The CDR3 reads CAWSLRHIYNEQFF. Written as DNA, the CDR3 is TGTGCCTGGAGCCTCCGACATATCTACAATGAGCAGTTCTTC. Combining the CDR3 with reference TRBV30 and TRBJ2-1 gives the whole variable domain SQTIHQWPATLVQPVGSPLSLECTVEGTSNPNLYWYRQAAGRGLQLLFYSVGIGQISSEVPQNLSASRPQDRQFILSSKKLLLSDSGFYLCAWSLRHIYNEQFFGPGTRLTVL.

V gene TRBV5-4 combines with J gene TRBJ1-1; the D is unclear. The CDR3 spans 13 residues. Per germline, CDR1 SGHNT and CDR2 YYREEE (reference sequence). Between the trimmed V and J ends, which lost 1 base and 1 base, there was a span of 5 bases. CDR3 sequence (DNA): TGTGCCAGCAGCTTGACACAGAACACTGAAGCTTTCTTT. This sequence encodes CASSLTQNTEAFF. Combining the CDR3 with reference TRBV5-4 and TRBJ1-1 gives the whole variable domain ETGVTQSPTHLIKTRGQQVTLRCSSQSGHNTVSWYQQALGQGPQFIFQYYREEENGRGNFPPRFSGLQFPNYSSELNVNALELDDSALYLCASSLTQNTEAFFGQGTRLTVV.

The CDR3 loop reads CASTSFGDTQYF. The CDR3 bases are TGTGCCAGCACCTCCTTCGGGGATACGCAGTATTTT. The chain links TRBV25-1 to TRBJ2-3; D gene ambiguous. This CDR3 comprises 12 residues. Trimming cost V 7 bases and J 6 bases, with 11 bases left between them. Germline CDR1 is MGHDK and CDR2 is SYGVNS.

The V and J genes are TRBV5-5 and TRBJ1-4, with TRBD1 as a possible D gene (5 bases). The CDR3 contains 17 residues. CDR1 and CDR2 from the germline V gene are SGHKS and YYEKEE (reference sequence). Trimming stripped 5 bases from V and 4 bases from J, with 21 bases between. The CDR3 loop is CASSLRGRGPGNEKLFF. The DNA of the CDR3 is TGTGCCAGCAGTTTACGTGGGAGGGGCCCGGGTAATGAAAAACTGTTTTTT.

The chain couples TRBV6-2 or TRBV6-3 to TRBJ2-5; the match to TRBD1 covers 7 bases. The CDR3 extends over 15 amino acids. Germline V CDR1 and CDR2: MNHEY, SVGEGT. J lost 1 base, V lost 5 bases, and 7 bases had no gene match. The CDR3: CASSRTGTVQETQYF. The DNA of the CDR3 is TGTGCCAGCAGTCGTACCGGGACAGTCCAAGAGACCCAGTACTTC.

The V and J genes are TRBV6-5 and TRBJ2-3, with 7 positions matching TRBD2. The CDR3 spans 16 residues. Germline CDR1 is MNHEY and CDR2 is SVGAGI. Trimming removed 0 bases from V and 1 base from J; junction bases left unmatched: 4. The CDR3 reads CASSYSAGRGTDTQYF. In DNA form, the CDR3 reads TGTGCCAGCAGTTACTCGGCAGGGAGGGGCACAGATACGCAGTATTTT.

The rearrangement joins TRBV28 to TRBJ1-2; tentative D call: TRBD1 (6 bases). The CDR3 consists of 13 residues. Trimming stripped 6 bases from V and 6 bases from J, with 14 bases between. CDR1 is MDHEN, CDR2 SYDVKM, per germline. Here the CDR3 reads CASRAAQGNGYTF. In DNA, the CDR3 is TGTGCCAGCAGGGCGGCTCAGGGGAATGGCTACACCTTC.

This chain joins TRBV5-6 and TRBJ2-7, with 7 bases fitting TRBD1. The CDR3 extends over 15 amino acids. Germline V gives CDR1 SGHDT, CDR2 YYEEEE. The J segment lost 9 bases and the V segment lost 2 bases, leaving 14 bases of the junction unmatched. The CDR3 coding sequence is TGTGCCAGCAGCTTAGGGACAGCATCTACGATTGGGCAGTACTTC. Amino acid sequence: CASSLGTASTIGQYF.

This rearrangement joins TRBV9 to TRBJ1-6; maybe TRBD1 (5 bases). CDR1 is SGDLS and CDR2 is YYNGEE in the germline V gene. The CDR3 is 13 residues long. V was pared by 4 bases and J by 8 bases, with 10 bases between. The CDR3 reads CASSQRQYSPLHF. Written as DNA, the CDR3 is TGTGCCAGCAGCCAACGACAGTATTCACCCCTCCACTTT.

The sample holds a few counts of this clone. The CDR3: CASSLTGTGQPQHF. Written as DNA, the CDR3 is TGTGCCAGCAGCTTGACAGGGACAGGGCAGCCCCAGCATTTT. This chain connects TRBV5-5 to TRBJ1-5; the match to TRBD1 covers 9 bases. Germline trimming cut 1 base from V and 7 bases from J; bases unmatched to any gene: 3. Germline CDR1 SGHKS, CDR2 YYEKEE (reference sequence). This CDR3 region has 14 residues.

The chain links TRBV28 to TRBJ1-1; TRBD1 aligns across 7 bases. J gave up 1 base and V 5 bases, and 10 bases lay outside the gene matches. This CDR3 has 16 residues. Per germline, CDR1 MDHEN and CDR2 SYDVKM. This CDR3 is CASSLGTAGRNTEAFF. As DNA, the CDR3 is TGTGCCAGCAGTCTAGGGACAGCTGGCCGGAACACTGAAGCTTTCTTT.

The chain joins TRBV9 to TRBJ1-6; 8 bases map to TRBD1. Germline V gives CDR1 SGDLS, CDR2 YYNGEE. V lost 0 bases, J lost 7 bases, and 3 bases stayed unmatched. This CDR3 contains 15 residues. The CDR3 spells CASSVGNRGNSPLHF. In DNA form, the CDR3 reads TGTGCCAGCAGCGTAGGGAACAGGGGGAATTCACCCCTCCACTTT.

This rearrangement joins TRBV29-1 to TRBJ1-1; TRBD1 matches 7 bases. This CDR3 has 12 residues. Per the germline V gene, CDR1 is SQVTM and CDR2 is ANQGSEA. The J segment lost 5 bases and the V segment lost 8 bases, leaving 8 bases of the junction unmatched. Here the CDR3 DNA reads TGCAGCTCCGACCCAGGGGGAACTGAAGCTTTCTTT. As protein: CSSDPGGTEAFF.

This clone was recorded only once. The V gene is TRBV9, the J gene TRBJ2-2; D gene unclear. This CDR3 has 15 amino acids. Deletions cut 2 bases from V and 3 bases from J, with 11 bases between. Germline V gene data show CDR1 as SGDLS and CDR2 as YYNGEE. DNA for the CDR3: TGTGCCAGCAGCGTGGAGTCGCCGTACACCGGGGAGCTGTTTTTT. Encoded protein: CASSVESPYTGELFF.

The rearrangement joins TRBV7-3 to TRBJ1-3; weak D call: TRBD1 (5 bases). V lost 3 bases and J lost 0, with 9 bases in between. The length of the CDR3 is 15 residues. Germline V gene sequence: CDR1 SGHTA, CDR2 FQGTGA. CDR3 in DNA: TGTGCCAGCAGCTTTGGGGGGAGCTCTGGAAACACCATATATTTT. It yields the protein CASSFGGSSGNTIYF.

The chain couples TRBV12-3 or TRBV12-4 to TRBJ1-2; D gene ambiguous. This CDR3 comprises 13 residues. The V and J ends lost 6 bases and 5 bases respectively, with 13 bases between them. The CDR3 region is CASSLGPEYGYTF. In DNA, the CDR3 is TGTGCCAGCAGCCTAGGTCCGGAATATGGCTACACCTTC.

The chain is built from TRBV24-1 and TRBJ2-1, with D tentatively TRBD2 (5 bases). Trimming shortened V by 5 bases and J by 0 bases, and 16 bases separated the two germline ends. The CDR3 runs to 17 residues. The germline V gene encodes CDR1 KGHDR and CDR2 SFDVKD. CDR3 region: CATSATEGSSSYNEQFF. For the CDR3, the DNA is TGTGCCACCAGTGCGACCGAGGGCTCCAGCTCCTACAATGAGCAGTTCTTC.

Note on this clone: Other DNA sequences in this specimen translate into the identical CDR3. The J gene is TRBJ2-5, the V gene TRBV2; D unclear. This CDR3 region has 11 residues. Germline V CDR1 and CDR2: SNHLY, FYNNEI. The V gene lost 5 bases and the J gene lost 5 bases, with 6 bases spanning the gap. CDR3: CASSQQETQYF. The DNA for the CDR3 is TGTGCCAGCAGTCAACAGGAGACCCAGTACTTC. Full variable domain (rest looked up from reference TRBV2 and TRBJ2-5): EPEVTQTPSHQVTQMGQEVILRCVPISNHLYFYWYRQILGQKVEFLVSFYNNEISEKSEIFDDQFSVERPDGSNFTLKIRSTKLEDSAMYFCASSQQETQYFGPGTRLLVL.

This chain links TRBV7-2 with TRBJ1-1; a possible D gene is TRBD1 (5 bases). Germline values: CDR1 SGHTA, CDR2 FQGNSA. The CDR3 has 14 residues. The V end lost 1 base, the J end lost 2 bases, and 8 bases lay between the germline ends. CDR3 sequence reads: CASSLGQGNTEAFF. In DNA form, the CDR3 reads TGTGCCAGCAGCTTAGGGCAGGGTAACACTGAAGCTTTCTTT.

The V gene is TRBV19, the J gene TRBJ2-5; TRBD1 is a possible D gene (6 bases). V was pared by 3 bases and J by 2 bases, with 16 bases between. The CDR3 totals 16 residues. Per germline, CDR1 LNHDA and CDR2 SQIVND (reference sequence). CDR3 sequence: CASSIGQLALQETQYF. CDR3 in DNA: TGTGCCAGTAGTATCGGACAGCTAGCATTACAAGAGACCCAGTACTTC.